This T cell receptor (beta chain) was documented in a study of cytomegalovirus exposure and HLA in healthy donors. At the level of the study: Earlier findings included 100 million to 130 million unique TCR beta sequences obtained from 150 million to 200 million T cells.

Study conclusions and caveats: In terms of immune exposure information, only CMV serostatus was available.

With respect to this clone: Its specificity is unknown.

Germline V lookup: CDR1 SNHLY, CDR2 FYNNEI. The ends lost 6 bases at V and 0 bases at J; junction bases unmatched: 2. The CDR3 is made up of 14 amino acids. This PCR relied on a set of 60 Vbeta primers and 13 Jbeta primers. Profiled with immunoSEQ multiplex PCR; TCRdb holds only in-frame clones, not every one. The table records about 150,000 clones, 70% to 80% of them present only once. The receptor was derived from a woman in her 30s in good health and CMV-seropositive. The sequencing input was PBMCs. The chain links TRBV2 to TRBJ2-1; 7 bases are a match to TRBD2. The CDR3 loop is CASRGGSSYNEQFF. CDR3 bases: TGTGCCAGCAGGGGCGGGAGCTCCTACAATGAGCAGTTCTTC.